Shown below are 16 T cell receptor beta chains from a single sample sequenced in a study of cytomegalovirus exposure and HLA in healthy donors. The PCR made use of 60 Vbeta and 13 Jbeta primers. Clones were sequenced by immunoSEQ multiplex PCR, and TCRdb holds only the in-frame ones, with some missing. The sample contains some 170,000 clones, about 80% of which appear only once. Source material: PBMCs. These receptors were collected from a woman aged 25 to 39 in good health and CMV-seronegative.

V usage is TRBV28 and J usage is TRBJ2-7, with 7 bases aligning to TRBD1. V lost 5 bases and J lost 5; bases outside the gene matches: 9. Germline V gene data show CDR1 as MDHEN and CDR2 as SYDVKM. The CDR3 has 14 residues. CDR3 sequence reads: CASSRDSQNNEQYF. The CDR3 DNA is TGTGCCAGCAGTCGGGACAGCCAAAATAACGAGCAGTACTTC.

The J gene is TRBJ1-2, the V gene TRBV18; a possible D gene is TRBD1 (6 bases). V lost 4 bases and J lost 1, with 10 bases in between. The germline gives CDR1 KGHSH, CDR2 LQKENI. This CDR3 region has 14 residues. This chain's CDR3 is CASSLNRVNYGYTF. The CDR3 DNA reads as TGTGCCAGCTCACTAAACAGGGTTAACTATGGCTACACCTTC.

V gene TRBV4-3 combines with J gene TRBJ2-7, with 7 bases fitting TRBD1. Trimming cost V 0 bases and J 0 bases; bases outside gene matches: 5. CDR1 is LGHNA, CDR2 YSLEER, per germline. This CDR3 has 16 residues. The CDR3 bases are TGCGCCAGCAGCCAAGAAGGGGCAGGGGGCTCCTACGAGCAGTACTTC. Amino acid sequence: CASSQEGAGGSYEQYF.

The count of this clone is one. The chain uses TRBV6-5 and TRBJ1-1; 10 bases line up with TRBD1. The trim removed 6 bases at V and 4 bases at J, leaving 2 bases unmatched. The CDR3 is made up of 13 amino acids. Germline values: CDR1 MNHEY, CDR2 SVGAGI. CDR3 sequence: CASRWTGGTEAFF. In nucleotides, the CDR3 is TGTGCCAGCAGGTGGACAGGGGGCACTGAAGCTTTCTTT.

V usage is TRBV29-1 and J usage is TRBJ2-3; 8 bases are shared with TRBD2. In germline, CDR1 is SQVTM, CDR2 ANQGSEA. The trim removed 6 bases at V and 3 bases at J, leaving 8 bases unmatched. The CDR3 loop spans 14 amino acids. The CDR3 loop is CSVSGSSGTDTQYF. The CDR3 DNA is TGCAGCGTAAGCGGGAGTAGTGGGACAGATACGCAGTATTTT.

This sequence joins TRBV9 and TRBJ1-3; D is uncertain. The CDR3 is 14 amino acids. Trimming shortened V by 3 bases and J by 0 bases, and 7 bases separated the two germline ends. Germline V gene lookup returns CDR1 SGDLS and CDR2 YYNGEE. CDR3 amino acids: CASSASGSGNTIYF. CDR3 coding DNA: TGTGCCAGCAGCGCCTCGGGCTCTGGAAACACCATATATTTT.

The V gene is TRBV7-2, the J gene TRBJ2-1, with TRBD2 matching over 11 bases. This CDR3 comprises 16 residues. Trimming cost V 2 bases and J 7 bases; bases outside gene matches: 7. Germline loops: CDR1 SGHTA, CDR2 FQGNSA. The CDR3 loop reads CASSLRTTSGRNEQFF. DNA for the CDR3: TGTGCCAGCAGCTTACGGACTACTAGCGGGAGAAATGAGCAGTTCTTC.

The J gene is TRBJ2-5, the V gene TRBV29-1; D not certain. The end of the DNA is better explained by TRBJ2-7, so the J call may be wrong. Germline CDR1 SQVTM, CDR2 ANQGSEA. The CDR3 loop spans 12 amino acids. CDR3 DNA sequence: TGCAGCGTTGGCCGTAGCTCCTACGAGCAGTACTTC. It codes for CSVGRSSYEQYF.

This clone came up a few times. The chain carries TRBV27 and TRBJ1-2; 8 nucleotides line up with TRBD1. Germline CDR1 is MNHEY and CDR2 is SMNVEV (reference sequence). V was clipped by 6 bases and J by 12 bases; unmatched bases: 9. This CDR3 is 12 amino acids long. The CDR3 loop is CASRNWTGKNTF. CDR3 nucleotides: TGTGCCAGCAGGAATTGGACAGGGAAAAACACCTTC.

The CDR3 loop is CASTRTRGAYEQYF. CDR3 nucleotide sequence: TGTGCCAGTACCAGGACTCGGGGGGCCTACGAGCAGTACTTC. V is TRBV19 and J is TRBJ2-7; 7 nucleotides match TRBD2. Per germline, CDR1 LNHDA and CDR2 SQIVND (reference sequence). The trim removed 7 bases at V and 2 bases at J, leaving 8 bases unmatched. The CDR3 runs to 14 residues.

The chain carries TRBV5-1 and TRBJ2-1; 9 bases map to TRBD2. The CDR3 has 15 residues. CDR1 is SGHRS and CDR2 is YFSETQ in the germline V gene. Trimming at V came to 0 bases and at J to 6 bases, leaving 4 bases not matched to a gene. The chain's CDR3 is CASSLDAGGPNEQFF. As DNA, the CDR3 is TGCGCCAGCAGCTTGGACGCGGGGGGGCCCAATGAGCAGTTCTTC.

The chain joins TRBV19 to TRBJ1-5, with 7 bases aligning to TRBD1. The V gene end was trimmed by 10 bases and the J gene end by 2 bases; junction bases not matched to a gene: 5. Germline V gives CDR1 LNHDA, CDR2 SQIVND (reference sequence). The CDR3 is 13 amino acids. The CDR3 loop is CAIGDRGNQPQHF. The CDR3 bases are TGTGCCATAGGGGACAGAGGCAATCAGCCCCAGCATTTT.

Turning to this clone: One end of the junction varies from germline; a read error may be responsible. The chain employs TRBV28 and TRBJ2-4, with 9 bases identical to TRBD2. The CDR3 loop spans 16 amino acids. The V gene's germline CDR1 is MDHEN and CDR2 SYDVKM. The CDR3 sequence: CASSFAGGPAKNSQYF. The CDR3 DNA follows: TGTGCCAGCAGTTTTGCGGGGGGGCCGGCCAAAAACAGTCAGTACTTC. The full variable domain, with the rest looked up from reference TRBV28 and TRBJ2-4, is DVKVTQSSRYLVKRTGEKVFLECVQDMDHENMFWYRQDPGLGLRLIYFSYDVKMKEKGDIPEGYSVSREKKERFSLILESASTNQTSMYLCASSFAGGPAKNSQYFGAGTRLSVL.

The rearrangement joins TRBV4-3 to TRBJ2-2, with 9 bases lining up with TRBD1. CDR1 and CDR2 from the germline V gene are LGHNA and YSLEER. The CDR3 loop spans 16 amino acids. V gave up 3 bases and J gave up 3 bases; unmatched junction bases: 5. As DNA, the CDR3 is TGCGCCAGCAGCCAGCCGGGACAGGGATACACCGGGGAGCTGTTTTTT. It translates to CASSQPGQGYTGELFF.

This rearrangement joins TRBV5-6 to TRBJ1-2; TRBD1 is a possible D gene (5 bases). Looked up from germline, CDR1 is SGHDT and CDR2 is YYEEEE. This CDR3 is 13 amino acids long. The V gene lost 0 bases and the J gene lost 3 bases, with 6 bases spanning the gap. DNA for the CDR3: TGTGCCAGCAGCTTGGAGGGGTACTATGGCTACACCTTC. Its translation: CASSLEGYYGYTF.

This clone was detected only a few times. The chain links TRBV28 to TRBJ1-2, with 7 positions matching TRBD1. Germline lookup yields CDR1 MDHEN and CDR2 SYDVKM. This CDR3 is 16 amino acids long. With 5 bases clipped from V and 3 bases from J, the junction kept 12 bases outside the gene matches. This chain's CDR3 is CASSLHRGGWYYGYTF. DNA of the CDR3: TGTGCCAGCAGTCTACACAGGGGCGGCTGGTACTATGGCTACACCTTC.